The rows below give T cell receptor beta chains drawn from one sample of a study of OX40 agonist ivuxolimab in advanced cancers. TCRdb keeps only in-frame clones here, not all; method: immunoSEQ multiplex PCR. The sample holds more than 85,000 clones, roughly nine tenths seen once. The sequenced sample was CD4+ or CD8+ T cells sorted from blood, obtained in a trial of the OX40 agonist ivuxolimab. These receptor sequences come from an adult with an advanced solid tumor such as melanoma, head and neck, liver or kidney cancer. Each CDR3 is given with its conserved first and last residue. The D gene is left open where the match is weak. Size is omitted from some rows. Given values are once, few, many or a class for expanded clones.

V,size,J,D,CDR3,DNA
TRBV10-3,few,TRBJ1-2,NA,CAISGRDAAGDGYTF,TGTGCCATCAGTGGGCGGGACGCGGCAGGGGACGGCTACACCTTC
TRBV5-1,NA,TRBJ2-3,NA,CASSPKTDTDTQYF,TGCGCCAGCAGCCCTAAGACAGACACAGATACGCAGTATTTT
TRBV15,NA,TRBJ1-1,NA,CATRAGWLGTEAFF,TGTGCCACCCGGGCAGGGTGGTTAGGCACTGAAGCTTTCTTT
TRBV30,NA,TRBJ1-5,NA,CAWSLTGNQPQHF,TGTGCCTGGAGTTTAACGGGGAATCAGCCCCAGCATTTT
TRBV5-1,NA,TRBJ1-6,NA,CASNLGPASRSPLHF,TGCGCCAGCAACTTAGGGCCCGCATCTCGTTCACCCCTCCACTTT
TRBV6-5,NA,TRBJ2-1,TRBD2,CASRYSGDSYNEQFF,TGTGCCAGTAGATATAGCGGGGACTCCTACAATGAGCAGTTCTTC
TRBV19,NA,TRBJ2-7,TRBD1,CATSTGTGSYEQYF,TGTGCCACTTCAACCGGGACAGGGTCCTACGAGCAGTACTTC
TRBV7-6,NA,TRBJ1-1,NA,CASSLVAPTEAFF,TGTGCCAGCAGCTTAGTTGCCCCCACTGAAGCTTTCTTT
TRBV28,NA,TRBJ2-7,NA,CASRRVGEQYF,TGTGCCAGCAGGAGGGTGGGCGAGCAGTACTTC
TRBV4-1,NA,TRBJ1-2,NA,CASSQDHGGNYGYTF,TGCGCCAGCAGCCAAGATCATGGGGGTAACTATGGCTACACCTTC
TRBV6-5,NA,TRBJ2-1,NA,CASSHPEAEQFF,TGTGCCAGCAGCCACCCAGAGGCTGAGCAGTTCTTC
TRBV27,NA,TRBJ2-7,TRBD2,CASSFLAGEVFEQYF,TGTGCCAGCAGTTTCCTAGCGGGAGAGGTCTTCGAGCAGTACTTC
TRBV5-1,NA,TRBJ1-1,NA,CASSGALHTEAFF,TGCGCCAGCAGCGGGGCCCTCCACACTGAAGCTTTCTTT
TRBV7-2,NA,TRBJ2-3,NA,CASGRRTGADTQYF,TGTGCCAGCGGGCGGCGCACGGGGGCAGATACGCAGTATTTT
TRBV28,NA,TRBJ2-1,TRBD2,CATGGVLEGQFF,TGTGCTACCGGGGGGGTCCTCGAGGGGCAGTTCTTC
TRBV19,NA,TRBJ1-5,TRBD1,CASSWSGGDNQPQHF,TGTGCCAGTAGTTGGTCAGGGGGAGACAATCAGCCCCAGCATTTT
TRBV2,NA,TRBJ2-3,NA,CASSLGREDTQYF,TGTGCCAGCAGTTTGGGCCGAGAAGATACGCAGTATTTT
TRBV19,NA,TRBJ2-7,NA,CASSILGYPYEQYF,TGTGCCAGTAGTATCCTAGGGTACCCCTACGAGCAGTACTTC
TRBV7-9,NA,TRBJ2-5,NA,CASSLVPRFQETQYF,TGTGCCAGCAGCTTAGTACCGCGTTTCCAAGAGACCCAGTACTTC
TRBV28,NA,TRBJ2-1,NA,CASRPVGVGDEQFF,TGTGCCAGCAGGCCTGTCGGGGTCGGCGATGAGCAGTTCTTC
TRBV18,NA,TRBJ2-2,TRBD1,CASSQNQDRGRSGELFF,TGTGCCAGCTCACAAAACCAGGACAGGGGGAGATCCGGGGAGCTGTTTTTT
TRBV30,few,TRBJ1-5,NA,CAWSSIENQPQHF,TGTGCCTGGAGCTCAATAGAAAATCAGCCCCAGCATTTT
TRBV5-1,NA,TRBJ1-1,TRBD1,CASSPGQGSGTEAFF,TGCGCCAGCAGCCCGGGACAGGGGTCGGGCACTGAAGCTTTCTTT
TRBV10-3,NA,TRBJ2-3,TRBD2,CAISDIEREGRQYF,TGTGCCATCAGTGATATCGAGCGGGAGGGCCGGCAGTATTTT
TRBV7-3,NA,TRBJ2-5,NA,CASSFTEDGTQYF,TGTGCCAGCAGCTTTACAGAGGATGGGACCCAGTACTTC
TRBV11-2,NA,TRBJ2-5,NA,CASSAPGQETQYF,TGTGCCAGCAGCGCCCCCGGGCAAGAGACCCAGTACTTC
TRBV10-3,NA,TRBJ2-2,NA,CAIRTDNTGELFF,TGTGCCATCAGAACAGATAACACCGGGGAGCTGTTTTTT
TRBV18,NA,TRBJ2-5,NA,CASSSQETQYF,TGTGCCAGCTCATCCCAAGAGACCCAGTACTTC
TRBV19,once,TRBJ1-5,NA,CASSIGYWQPQHF,TGTGCCAGTAGTATAGGGTACTGGCAGCCCCAGCATTTT
TRBV27,once,TRBJ1-6,NA,CASSSQDRYNSPLHF,TGTGCCAGCAGTTCTCAAGACAGATATAATTCACCCCTCCACTTT
TRBV6-6,NA,TRBJ2-7,TRBD1,CASTPGGHNYEQYF,TGTGCCAGCACCCCAGGGGGACACAACTACGAGCAGTACTTC
TRBV18,NA,TRBJ1-1,TRBD1,CASSQGQATEAFF,TGTGCCAGCTCACAGGGACAGGCGACTGAAGCTTTCTTT
TRBV27,NA,TRBJ2-5,TRBD2,CASSSTSVQETQYF,TGTGCCAGCAGTTCTACTAGCGTTCAAGAGACCCAGTACTTC
TRBV28,NA,TRBJ1-2,NA,CASSTLTYGYTF,TGTGCCAGCTCAACACTGACCTATGGCTACACCTTC
TRBV18,NA,TRBJ1-2,NA,CASSYGPGVEYGYTF,TGTGCCAGCTCATACGGGCCAGGGGTGGAGTATGGCTACACCTTC
TRBV5-8,NA,TRBJ2-5,NA,CASSLAIGTGSEETQYF,TGTGCCAGCAGCTTGGCCATCGGGACGGGATCAGAAGAGACCCAGTACTTC
TRBV28,NA,TRBJ1-2,NA,CASSLSGRGEYGYTF,TGTGCCAGCAGTTTATCTGGACGGGGAGAGTATGGCTACACCTTC
TRBV27,NA,TRBJ1-2,NA,CASSPLANYGYTF,TGTGCCAGCAGTCCGCTCGCTAACTATGGCTACACCTTC
TRBV30,few,TRBJ1-5,NA,CAWSDVNSNQPQHF,TGTGCCTGGAGTGATGTAAATAGCAATCAGCCCCAGCATTTT
TRBV7-2,NA,TRBJ2-7,TRBD1,CASSSGQGAHEQYF,TGTGCCAGCAGCTCAGGACAGGGAGCGCACGAGCAGTACTTC
TRBV9,NA,TRBJ2-3,NA,CASSTRLGNTDTQYF,TGTGCCAGCAGCACTAGACTAGGGAACACAGATACGCAGTATTTT
TRBV30,NA,TRBJ1-5,NA,CAWSVEGQQPQHF,TGTGCCTGGAGTGTAGAAGGCCAGCAGCCCCAGCATTTT
TRBV2,NA,TRBJ2-7,NA,CASTGKPYEQYF,TGTGCCAGCACGGGCAAACCCTACGAGCAGTACTTC
TRBV6-6,NA,TRBJ1-1,NA,CASSYVTVNTEAFF,TGTGCCAGCAGTTACGTTACGGTAAACACTGAAGCTTTCTTT
TRBV19,NA,TRBJ2-3,TRBD2,CASSTTRGRAWDTQYF,TGTGCCAGTAGTACCACCCGGGGGAGGGCCTGGGATACGCAGTATTTT
TRBV11-3,NA,TRBJ2-1,TRBD2,CASSPRTSGSGHNEQFF,TGTGCCAGCAGCCCAAGGACTAGCGGGAGTGGGCACAATGAGCAGTTCTTC
TRBV4-3,NA,TRBJ2-7,TRBD2,CASSQGLAGEQYF,TGCGCCAGCAGCCAAGGACTAGCGGGGGAGCAGTACTTC
TRBV5-1,NA,TRBJ2-2,NA,CASSTGRGNTGELFF,TGCGCCAGCAGCACGGGACGGGGAAACACCGGGGAGCTGTTTTTT
TRBV5-1,NA,TRBJ2-5,NA,CASSLAGREETQYF,TGCGCCAGCAGCTTGGCCGGCAGGGAAGAGACCCAGTACTTC
TRBV30,NA,TRBJ1-6,NA,CAWSKAANSPLHF,TGTGCCTGGAGTAAGGCCGCTAATTCACCCCTCCACTTT
TRBV5-1,NA,TRBJ2-5,NA,CASRTDGETQYF,TGCGCCAGCCGGACGGACGGAGAGACCCAGTACTTC
TRBV18,NA,TRBJ2-7,TRBD2,CASSRTSGGSEQYF,TGTGCCAGCTCCCGGACTAGCGGGGGGAGCGAGCAGTACTTC
TRBV30,NA,TRBJ1-5,TRBD1,CAWSAGQGNQPQHF,TGTGCCTGGAGTGCAGGACAGGGCAATCAGCCCCAGCATTTT